These 14 T cell receptor beta chains were sequenced from one sample in a study of radiotherapy plus CTLA-4 blockade in lung cancer. Libraries were prepared by immunoSEQ multiplex PCR; TCRdb keeps only in-frame clonotypes and omits some of them. The sample yields around 100,000 clones, about four fifths seen once. Sequences were derived from peripheral blood, sampled from a patient treated with radiotherapy plus ipilimumab. The receptors come from a human donor with non-small cell lung cancer that progressed on radiotherapy plus ipilimumab. Some clones in this sample may be carry-over from other donors' samples.

This chain uses TRBV6-1 with TRBJ2-1; the D gene is possibly TRBD2 (5 bases). Between the trimmed V and J ends, which lost 3 bases and 2 bases, there was a span of 11 bases. CDR1 is MNHNS, CDR2 SASEGT, per germline. The CDR3 runs to 15 residues. The CDR3 is CASSDTLAAYNEQFF. CDR3 coding DNA: TGTGCCAGCAGTGATACCCTAGCTGCCTACAATGAGCAGTTCTTC.

This clone was detected once. This chain connects TRBV6-5 to TRBJ1-5, with TRBD1 identical over 8 bases. J was trimmed by 2 bases and V by 6 bases; bases with no gene match: 6. The CDR3 loop spans 15 amino acids. In germline, CDR1 is MNHEY, CDR2 SVGAGI. The CDR3 DNA reads as TGTGCCAGCAGGACTGGACAGGGCGGCAATCAGCCCCAGCATTTT. Encoded protein: CASRTGQGGNQPQHF.

This clone was found a few times. V is TRBV7-9 and J is TRBJ1-3, with D hard to call. The CDR3 runs 15 residues. CDR1 SEHNR and CDR2 FQNEAQ come from the germline V gene (reference sequence). Trimming pared 2 bases from V and 2 bases from J, leaving 10 bases between. CDR3 loop: CASSLRGLAGNTIYF. The CDR3 bases are TGTGCCAGCAGCTTACGGGGTCTTGCTGGAAACACCATATATTTT.

This clone turned up a few times. The chain couples TRBV6-6 to TRBJ1-2, with TRBD1 as a possible D gene (6 bases). Germline V CDR1 and CDR2: MNHNY, SVGAGI (reference sequence). This CDR3 comprises 16 residues. Deletions cut 6 bases from V and 0 bases from J, with 17 bases between. Here the CDR3 reads CASSRTGQGPNYGYTF. The DNA of the CDR3 is TGTGCCAGCAGCCGTACCGGGCAGGGGCCTAACTATGGCTACACCTTC.

This rearrangement joins TRBV7-2 to TRBJ2-3, with TRBD2 matching over 9 bases. CDR3 length: 17 residues. The V gene's germline CDR1 is SGHTA and CDR2 FQGNSA. Trimming at V came to 2 bases and at J to 0 bases, leaving 6 bases not matched to a gene. The CDR3 region is CASSLTLAGTSTDTQYF. Here the CDR3 DNA reads TGTGCCAGCAGCTTAACGCTAGCGGGGACTAGCACAGATACGCAGTATTTT.

A few counts support this clone. V gene TRBV19 combines with J gene TRBJ2-7, with D perhaps matching TRBD2 (6 bases). The CDR3 runs 15 residues. Trimming cost V 4 bases and J 4 bases, with 17 bases left between them. Germline V gene sequence: CDR1 LNHDA, CDR2 SQIVND (reference sequence). The CDR3 nucleotides are TGTGCCAGTAGTAGTGGTTGGGGACTTGCATACGAGCAGTACTTC. Residues: CASSSGWGLAYEQYF.

The J gene is TRBJ2-5, the V gene TRBV28, with 7 bases that match TRBD1. The germline gives CDR1 MDHEN, CDR2 SYDVKM. The CDR3 loop spans 16 amino acids. V dropped 1 base and J dropped 1; count of bases not matched to a gene: 6. This CDR3 is CASSLLEGTVQETQYF. The CDR3 coding sequence is TGTGCCAGCAGTTTATTAGAGGGGACAGTCCAAGAGACCCAGTACTTC.

V gene TRBV11-3 combines with J gene TRBJ2-1; either TRBD1 or TRBD2 may fit D (5 bases each). The CDR3 totals 17 residues. Germline CDR1 is SGHNT and CDR2 is YENEEA. The V end was cut by 6 bases, the J end by 3 bases, with 21 bases between. The CDR3 bases are TGTGCCAGCAGTTATGAAAGGGACGGAGAAGACTACAATGAGCAGTTCTTC. The encoded protein is CASSYERDGEDYNEQFF.

The chain joins TRBV5-1 to TRBJ1-1; D gene uncertain. The V gene lost 2 bases and the J gene lost 5 bases, with 10 bases spanning the gap. The CDR3 covers 13 residues. CDR1 and CDR2 from the germline V gene are SGHRS and YFSETQ. CDR3 DNA sequence: TGCGCCAGCAGCTTTCAGGACGGAACTGAAGCTTTCTTT. The encoded protein is CASSFQDGTEAFF. Full variable domain (outside the CDR3, taken from reference TRBV5-1 and TRBJ1-1): KAGVTQTPRYLIKTRGQQVTLSCSPISGHRSVSWYQQTPGQGLQFLFEYFSETQRNKGNFPGRFSGRQFSNSRSEMNVSTLELGDSALYLCASSFQDGTEAFFGQGTRLTVV.

Only a few counts were recorded for this clone. V usage is TRBV27 and J usage is TRBJ1-6; no clear D gene. Per the germline V gene, CDR1 is MNHEY and CDR2 is SMNVEV (reference sequence). The CDR3 runs 15 residues. Trimming took off 5 bases at V and 0 bases at J, with 8 bases between the two ends. DNA of the CDR3: TGTGCCAGCAGTAAACAGCTCTCCTATAATTCACCCCTCCACTTT. It encodes CASSKQLSYNSPLHF.

J is TRBJ1-5 and V is TRBV27, with a tentative D call TRBD1 (5 bases). The V gene's germline CDR1 is MNHEY and CDR2 SMNVEV (reference sequence). CDR3 size: 14 residues. V lost 3 bases and J lost 5, with 11 bases in between. The CDR3 DNA follows: TGTGCCAGCAGTTTCAGGGAAGGACATCAGCCCCAGCATTTT. It encodes CASSFREGHQPQHF.

Only one count was recorded for this clone. The J gene is TRBJ1-6, the V gene TRBV27, with 8 bases aligning to TRBD1. Germline values: CDR1 MNHEY, CDR2 SMNVEV (reference sequence). This CDR3 spans 15 amino acids. J gave up 9 bases and V 5 bases, and 9 bases lay outside the gene matches. The CDR3 nucleotides read TGTGCCAGCAGTCCCTGGACAGGGCCTCTTTCACCCCTCCACTTT. This encodes CASSPWTGPLSPLHF.

V gene TRBV19 combines with J gene TRBJ2-7; D could derive from TRBD1 or TRBD2 (5 bases each). CDR1 is LNHDA and CDR2 is SQIVND in the germline V gene (reference sequence). This CDR3 comprises 16 residues. V was trimmed by 6 bases and J by 2 bases, leaving 20 bases between them. CDR3 sequence reads: CASRFDSGRGAYEQYF. The CDR3 DNA follows: TGTGCCAGTAGATTCGACAGCGGCAGAGGGGCCTACGAGCAGTACTTC.

The chain is built from TRBV6-1 and TRBJ2-7; unclear D gene. CDR1 and CDR2 from the germline V gene are MNHNS and SASEGT. The CDR3 has 15 amino acids. The V end was cut by 1 base, the J end by 2 bases, with 12 bases between. The CDR3: CASSEGRAQAYEQYF. The CDR3 nucleotides are TGTGCCAGCAGTGAAGGAAGGGCGCAAGCCTACGAGCAGTACTTC.